This TCR beta chain was identified in a study of technical replicates of blood from a handful of donors. CDR3 size: 14 residues. Trimming removed 6 bases at V and 0 bases at J, with 12 bases between. Germline V CDR1 and CDR2: MNHEY, SVGAGI. Data came from immunoSEQ multiplex PCR; TCRdb stores just in-frame clones and leaves some out. The repertoire holds just under 45,000 clones, almost 97% seen once, with around 0.4% in the top ten. This chain joins TRBV6-5 and TRBJ2-7; D possibly corresponds to TRBD2 (5 bases). The sample consisted of T cells isolated from PBMCs. The source of this sequence is a human donor in good health. CDR3 sequence reads: CASRFTRSSYEQYF. CDR3 sequence (DNA): TGTGCCAGCAGATTTACTAGAAGCTCCTACGAGCAGTACTTC.